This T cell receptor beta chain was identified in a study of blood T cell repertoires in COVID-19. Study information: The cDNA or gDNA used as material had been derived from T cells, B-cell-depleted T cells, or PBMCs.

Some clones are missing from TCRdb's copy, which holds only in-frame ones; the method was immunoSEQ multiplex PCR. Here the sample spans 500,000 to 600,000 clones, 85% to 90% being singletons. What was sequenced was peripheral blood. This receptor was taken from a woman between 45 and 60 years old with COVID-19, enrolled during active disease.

CDR3 in DNA: TGTGCCAGCAGTTACTCGACGGGAGGCTCTGGAAACACCATATATTTT. It codes for CASSYSTGGSGNTIYF. V is TRBV6-5 and J is TRBJ1-3; D is undetermined. The length of the CDR3 is 16 residues. Germline V gene lookup returns CDR1 MNHEY and CDR2 SVGAGI. V was clipped by 0 bases and J by 0 bases, with 9 bases between them.